These T cell receptor beta chains were read from a single sample in a study of CD8 T cells in ankylosing spondylitis. TCRdb re-derived calls from the 5' RACE reads in MiXCR, one entry per CDR3 protein. The sample contains around 440,000 distinct CDR3 sequences, 17% of which appear only once. Sequenced input: blood, either unsorted or a sorted T cell fraction (not recorded which). The source of these receptors is a male donor with ankylosing spondylitis. Both conserved end residues are part of each CDR3. Each record gives: CDR3 protein, CDR3 DNA, D gene, J gene, V gene, clone size. The D gene is left open where the match is weak. Clone size is stated in some rows and not others, as once, few, many or a class when expanded.

CAISGQGGSGDTQYF,TGTGCCATCAGTGGACAGGGAGGGAGTGGAGATACGCAGTATTTT,NA,TRBJ2-3,TRBV10-3,many
CASSLNPGTEAFF,TGCGCCAGCAGCTTGAACCCGGGGACTGAAGCTTTCTTT,NA,TRBJ1-1,TRBV5-1,few
CASSPSTYNEQFF,TGTGCCAGCAGCCCTAGCACTTACAATGAGCAGTTCTTC,NA,TRBJ2-1,TRBV3-1,NA
CASSKTGPGSPLHF,TGTGCCAGCAGTAAGACCGGCCCCGGTTCACCCCTCCACTTT,NA,TRBJ1-6,TRBV6-1,NA
CASSLAKTGYTF,TGTGCCAGCAGTTTAGCCAAGACTGGCTACACCTTC,NA,TRBJ1-2,TRBV28,few
CSARGVAGGRDEQFF,TGCAGTGCTAGAGGGGTAGCGGGAGGTCGGGATGAGCAGTTCTTC,TRBD2,TRBJ2-1,TRBV20-1,NA
CASIPPRRRSYNEQFF,TGTGCCAGCATCCCCCCGAGGCGGAGGAGTTACAATGAGCAGTTCTTC,NA,TRBJ2-1,TRBV28,many
CASSSTTSRTDTDTQYF,TGTGCCAGCTCATCTACGACTAGCCGGACGGACACAGATACGCAGTATTTT,TRBD2,TRBJ2-3,TRBV18,few
CSAPDRGTNPGELFF,TGCAGTGCGCCAGACAGGGGAACGAATCCCGGGGAGCTGTTTTTT,TRBD1,TRBJ2-2,TRBV20-1,NA
CASSPRDKEQYF,TGTGCCAGCAGCCCTCGGGACAAGGAGCAGTACTTC,NA,TRBJ2-7,TRBV11-1,few
CASSLTPAGSTDTQYF,TGTGCCAGCAGTTTAACCCCCGCGGGGAGCACAGATACGCAGTATTTT,NA,TRBJ2-3,TRBV28,few
CASSFGRFGGQGVEKLFF,TGTGCCAGCAGTTTTGGTCGGTTCGGGGGACAGGGGGTTGAAAAACTGTTTTTT,TRBD1,TRBJ1-4,TRBV27,NA
CSAFQVDEQYF,TGCAGTGCTTTTCAGGTAGACGAGCAGTACTTC,NA,TRBJ2-7,TRBV20-1,NA
CASTQAGKGYNEQFF,TGTGCCAGCACCCAAGCGGGAAAGGGGTACAATGAGCAGTTCTTC,TRBD2,TRBJ2-1,TRBV27,few
CASTRNQGGEQYF,TGTGCCAGCACCAGAAATCAGGGTGGCGAGCAGTACTTC,NA,TRBJ2-7,TRBV11-1,NA
CASSLRGGGRRTEAFF,TGTGCCAGCAGCTTAAGGGGAGGGGGGCGACGGACTGAAGCTTTCTTT,NA,TRBJ1-1,TRBV7-3,NA
CASSHGTNSGEQYF,TGTGCCAGCAGTCATGGGACAAATAGCGGCGAGCAGTACTTC,NA,TRBJ2-7,TRBV12-3/TRBV12-4,few
CASSLGPTGSEKLFF,TGCGCCAGCAGCTTGGGACCTACGGGGAGCGAAAAACTGTTTTTT,NA,TRBJ1-4,TRBV5-1,few
CASSPDRGETEAFF,TGCGCCAGCAGCCCTGACAGGGGAGAGACTGAAGCTTTCTTT,TRBD1,TRBJ1-1,TRBV4-3,NA
CASSPPGRGQGAVYEQYF,TGTGCCAGCTCACCACCCGGTAGGGGCCAGGGGGCCGTCTACGAGCAGTACTTC,TRBD1,TRBJ2-7,TRBV18,few
CASSVASGGATDTQYF,TGTGCCAGCAGCGTAGCTAGCGGGGGGGCCACAGATACGCAGTATTTT,TRBD2,TRBJ2-3,TRBV9,few
CSARYSGRADTQYF,TGCAGTGCTAGATATAGCGGGAGGGCTGATACGCAGTATTTT,TRBD2,TRBJ2-3,TRBV20-1,NA
CASSLRSRHGYTF,TGTGCCAGCAGCTTAAGGTCCCGGCATGGCTACACCTTC,NA,TRBJ1-2,TRBV7-9,few
CASSLDLRGGANNEQFF,TGTGCCAGCAGTTTAGATCTGCGCGGGGGGGCCAACAATGAGCAGTTCTTC,TRBD2,TRBJ2-1,TRBV12-3/TRBV12-4,many
CASSPHGGSGNTIYF,TGTGCCAGCAGCCCTCACGGCGGCTCTGGAAACACCATATATTTT,NA,TRBJ1-3,TRBV3-1,NA
CASTTGMSSYEQYF,TGTGCCAGCACGACTGGCATGAGCTCCTACGAGCAGTACTTC,NA,TRBJ2-7,TRBV2,few
CSAIKRGRDYGYTF,TGCAGTGCTATCAAAAGGGGCAGGGACTATGGCTACACCTTC,NA,TRBJ1-2,TRBV20-1,few
CASKGPSYEQYF,TGTGCCAGCAAAGGCCCAAGCTACGAGCAGTACTTC,NA,TRBJ2-7,TRBV2,NA
CASSDKRTGELFF,TGCGCCAGCAGTGACAAGCGCACCGGGGAGCTGTTTTTT,NA,TRBJ2-2,TRBV10-1,few